The clone carrying this TCR beta chain was found many times. As yet, its antigen is unknown. Samples came from axillary lymph nodes draining the breast cancer. MiXCR was run by TCRdb on the multiplex PCR reads, yielding one entry per CDR3 protein. The sample records 65,000 to 80,000 distinct CDR3 sequences, approximately 20% being singletons. The sample comes from a study of breast tumors, draining lymph nodes, adjacent tissues. Study-wide findings and caveats: Tumor repertoires ranked between lymph nodes and nontumor tissue in diversity, with V and J gene preferences.

Trimming removed 2 bases at V and 6 bases at J, with 11 bases between. CDR3 length: 14 residues. CDR1 is SGDLS, CDR2 YYNGEE, per germline. The sample consisted of axillary lymph node tissue. The gene calls are TRBV9 and TRBJ1-4; a possible D gene is TRBD1 (6 bases). The receptor was derived from a female donor with breast cancer. Some clones in this sample may be carry-over from other donors' samples. CDR3 protein: CASSVGGWDEKLFF. The CDR3 nucleotides read TGTGCCAGCAGCGTTGGGGGCTGGGATGAAAAACTGTTTTTT.